This entry features one TCR beta chain sequence. No antigen is known for it. Its ends do not fully match the called genes, so a read error is possible. The V gene's germline CDR1 is SGHTA and CDR2 FQGTGA. The CDR3 length is 14 residues. This specimen comes from a study of cytomegalovirus exposure and HLA in healthy donors. Findings and caveats of the study: Association of a missense DCLRE1C variant with TCR beta V- and J-gene trimming was reported in a later analysis. The only immune exposure information that was available was CMV serostatus.

Primers for the PCR totalled 60 Vbeta and 13 Jbeta. Repertoires were generated with immunoSEQ multiplex PCR, while TCRdb's copy carries only in-frame clones and drops some. The sample lists about 130,000 clones; approximately 71% were seen once. The J gene is TRBJ2-1, the V gene TRBV7-3; 7 bases map to TRBD1. The sample taken for sequencing was PBMCs. This TCR came from a young man in good health and CMV-seronegative. CDR3 region: CASSLGSRQGEKFF. Here the CDR3 DNA reads TGTGCCAGCAGCTTGGGATCCCGACAGGGTGAGAAGTTCTTC.